These 3 T cell receptor beta chains were all obtained from the same sample, sequenced in a study of cytomegalovirus exposure and HLA in healthy donors. The primer mix had 60 Vbeta and 13 Jbeta primers. Profiling relied on immunoSEQ multiplex PCR, and the TCRdb table lists in-frame clones only, not all of them. The sample gives 65,000 or so clones, roughly 77% of which show up once; more than 3% is in the top ten. The sequenced sample was PBMCs. Source of these receptors: a woman aged 35 to 49 in good health and CMV-seropositive.

CDR3 residues: CASSGRLAGTHNEQFF. The CDR3 DNA is TGCGCCAGCAGCGGACGACTAGCGGGGACCCACAATGAGCAGTTCTTC. The gene calls are TRBV5-1 and TRBJ2-1; the match to TRBD2 covers 11 bases. The J segment lost 5 bases and the V segment lost 4 bases, leaving 8 bases of the junction unmatched. The V gene's germline CDR1 is SGHRS and CDR2 YFSETQ. The CDR3 sequence is 16 residues long.

The chain links TRBV5-1 to TRBJ1-3, with D possibly TRBD1 on 5 matching bases. CDR1 and CDR2 (germline): SGHRS, YFSETQ. The length of the CDR3 is 18 residues. The ends were cut back, 0 bases at V and 0 bases at J, with 16 bases in the middle. CDR3: CASSLVGPTGGSGNTIYF. The CDR3 DNA is TGCGCCAGCAGCTTGGTAGGCCCCACGGGGGGCTCTGGAAACACCATATATTTT.

This clone was counted a single time. The DNA for the CDR3 is TGTGCCAGCAGCTACAGGGACCTAGAAGCTTTCTTT. Translated, it gives CASSYRDLEAFF. The chain joins TRBV5-4 to TRBJ1-1, with D possibly matching TRBD1 (6 bases). CDR1 is SGHNT, CDR2 YYREEE, per germline (reference sequence). V lost 3 bases to trimming and J lost 8 bases, with 11 bases between them. This CDR3 contains 12 residues.